This T cell receptor beta chain comes out of a study of cytomegalovirus exposure and HLA in healthy donors. Study-level findings and limits: Being productive about 90% or about 30% of the time was typical of most TCR beta V segments in an earlier analysis. Some segments of the V type, notably TRBV6-2 and TRBV6-3, were excluded as indistinguishable. A highly shared variant cluster was judged a likely technical artifact.

For this clone: Its antigen is undetermined.

CDR3 size: 14 residues. V was trimmed by 4 bases and J by 0 bases, leaving 9 bases between them. In germline, CDR1 is LNHDA, CDR2 SQIVND (reference sequence). The PCR was carried out with 60 Vbeta primers and 13 Jbeta primers. Only in-frame clones appear in the TCRdb table, and some are missing; sequencing was by immunoSEQ multiplex PCR. The sample gives about 160,000 clones, about 79% of which show up once; around 0.97% is in the top ten. The chain has TRBV19 and TRBJ2-5; D uncertain. The material sequenced was PBMCs. This sequence originates from a woman between 50 and 59 years old in good health and CMV-seropositive. CDR3 amino acids: CASSTQWYQETQYF. CDR3 sequence (DNA): TGTGCCAGTAGTACACAATGGTACCAAGAGACCCAGTACTTC.